Following are 6 T cell receptor beta chains from one sample sequenced in a study of T cell repertoires in cytomegalovirus infection. Via MiXCR, TCRdb re-called the reads, giving one row per CDR3 protein. This table has approximately 100,000 distinct CDR3 sequences, around a quarter appearing once. Sequenced input: CD8+ T cells from PBMCs. The receptors here all came from a human donor in good health (CMV status not recorded). Some clones in this sample may be carry-over from other donors' samples.

This CDR3 is CASSQYRAYEQYF. In nucleotides, the CDR3 is TGTGCCAGCAGCCAATACAGGGCGTACGAGCAGTACTTC. The chain links TRBV14 to TRBJ2-7; D might be TRBD1 (6 bases). Germline V lookup: CDR1 SGHDN, CDR2 FVKESK. The CDR3 sequence is 13 residues long. With 2 bases removed from V and 4 bases from J, the gap between germline ends came to 9 bases.

V gene TRBV11-2 combines with J gene TRBJ2-1, with 7 bases that match TRBD2. The CDR3 totals 16 residues. The trim removed 3 bases at V and 5 bases at J, leaving 10 bases unmatched. Germline CDR1 is SGHAT and CDR2 is FQNNGV. CDR3 DNA: TGTGCCAGCAGCTTTGGAGCGGGATCCTTCCACAATGAGCAGTTCTTC. This gives the protein CASSFGAGSFHNEQFF. Full variable domain (remainder filled in from reference TRBV11-2 and TRBJ2-1): EAGVAQSPRYKIIEKRQSVAFWCNPISGHATLYWYQQILGQGPKLLIQFQNNGVVDDSQLPKDRFSAERLKGVDSTLKIQPAKLEDSAVYLCASSFGAGSFHNEQFFGPGTRLTVL.

This clonotype was counted only a few times. This chain connects TRBV6-2 or TRBV6-3 to TRBJ1-5; maybe TRBD1 (5 bases). This CDR3 is built from 16 residues. CDR1 is MNHEY and CDR2 is SVGEGT in the germline V gene. V lost 4 bases, J lost 7 bases, and 20 bases lay in between. In DNA form, the CDR3 reads TGTGCCAGCAGTTCCCTTAACAGGCCCGAGGTCCAGCCCCAGCATTTT. Encoded protein: CASSSLNRPEVQPQHF.

As for this clonotype: A much larger clone lies one base from this, so it may be a read error. The chain combines TRBV27 with TRBJ2-2; TRBD2 is a possible D gene (6 bases). The CDR3 consists of 18 residues. The germline gives CDR1 MNHEY, CDR2 SMNVEV (reference sequence). The CDR3 DNA is TGTGCCAACAGTTTATCGTCGGGGGACCTCGCGAACACCGGGGAGCTGTTTTTT. Its translation is CANSLSSGDLANTGELFF.

The chain combines TRBV7-8 with TRBJ2-5; 7 nucleotides line up with TRBD2. J was trimmed by 5 bases and V by 5 bases; bases with no gene match: 5. This CDR3 has 13 residues. Per germline, CDR1 SGHVS and CDR2 FQNEAQ. The CDR3 nucleotides are TGTGCCAGCAGCCGGAGCGGGATGGAGACCCAGTACTTC. It is translated as CASSRSGMETQYF.

V gene TRBV7-9 combines with J gene TRBJ1-1, with D uncertain. Germline CDR1 reads SEHNR; CDR2 reads FQNEAQ (reference sequence). The CDR3 is 12 amino acids. V lost 3 bases and J lost 9, with 11 bases in between. The CDR3 is CASSFPTGKAFF. CDR3 DNA: TGTGCCAGCAGCTTCCCGACGGGGAAAGCTTTCTTT.